The following is a TCR beta chain sequence with its context. Its antigen is currently unknown. The CDR3 contains 16 residues. From germline, CDR1 is MNHEY and CDR2 SVGAGI. The J segment lost 5 bases and the V segment lost 0 bases, leaving 7 bases of the junction unmatched. This sample is drawn from a study of blood T cells in healthy people across ages. Study-wide findings and caveats: Observed TCR beta diversity showed a strong correlation with the percentage of naive T cells as measured by flow cytometry. PBMCs went unsorted, and a conclusive naive versus antigen-experienced comparison was therefore prevented.

The authors ran a second PCR of roughly 6 to 12 cycles using a sample-barcoded 5' primer and a J-beta primer mix. Every cDNA was tagged by a template-switch adaptor with 12 random nucleotides. TCRdb called the 5' RACE reads again in MiXCR, with one record for every CDR3 protein. The table shows approximately 730,000 distinct CDR3 sequences, with 53% occurring only once. The chain carries TRBV6-5 and TRBJ2-3, with 8 bases lining up with TRBD2. The receptor comes from a man at least 80 years old in good health. The sample was blood. CDR3 DNA sequence: TGTGCCAGCAGTTACTCTCGGGAGGGCCTTGGAGATACGCAGTATTTT. As protein: CASSYSREGLGDTQYF.